These 15 T cell receptor beta chains originate from one sample sequenced in a study of blood T cell repertoires in COVID-19. The assay was immunoSEQ multiplex PCR, and TCRdb's table has in-frame clones only and misses some. The table shows under 200,000 clones, with less than 85% occurring only once. The sequencing sample was made of PBMCs or T cells enriched from blood (not recorded which). Receptor source: a man between 60 and 70 years old who had recovered from COVID-19.

The V and J genes are TRBV3-1 (or the pseudogene TRBV3-2) and TRBJ1-6, with 9 bases matching TRBD1. The V and J ends lost 4 bases and 7 bases, in that order; junction bases with no gene match: 8. CDR3 size: 16 residues. Germline assignment: CDR1 LGHDT and CDR2 YNNKEL (reference sequence). This CDR3 reads CASSPRNRGRNSPLHF. In nucleotides, the CDR3 is TGTGCCAGCAGCCCGCGCAACAGGGGGCGGAATTCACCCCTCCACTTT.

This clone was counted only a few times. The J gene is TRBJ1-5, the V gene TRBV30; unclear D gene. Germline CDR1 and CDR2: GTSNPN and SVGIG (reference sequence). V lost 0 bases to trimming and J lost 6 bases, with 9 bases between them. The CDR3 length is 13 residues. CDR3 protein: CAWSVSPSQPQHF. The DNA for the CDR3 is TGTGCCTGGAGTGTATCCCCCAGTCAGCCCCAGCATTTT. Full variable domain (missing parts from reference TRBV30 and TRBJ1-5): SQTIHQWPATLVQPVGSPLSLECTVEGTSNPNLYWYRQAAGRGLQLLFYSVGIGQISSEVPQNLSASRPQDRQFILSSKKLLLSDSGFYLCAWSVSPSQPQHFGDGTRLSIL.

The genes are TRBV11-2 and TRBJ2-3; D may be TRBD1 (5 bases). Germline CDR1 is SGHAT and CDR2 is FQNNGV. This CDR3 region has 16 residues. V was pared by 5 bases and J by 0 bases, with 15 bases between. The CDR3 here is CASSALGAASTDTQYF. DNA for the CDR3: TGTGCCAGCAGCGCATTAGGGGCGGCTAGCACAGATACGCAGTATTTT.

The V call is TRBV27, the J call TRBJ2-1; 8 bases match TRBD2. This CDR3 has 14 residues. V gave up 6 bases and J gave up 7 bases; unmatched junction bases: 8. The germline gives CDR1 MNHEY, CDR2 SMNVEV (reference sequence). The CDR3 nucleotides read TGTGCCAGCAGGGGCGGGAGGACGTCTAATGAGCAGTTCTTC. Translating it yields CASRGGRTSNEQFF.

The chain recombines TRBV5-1 with TRBJ2-5; D might be TRBD1 (5 bases). The germline V gene has CDR1 SGHRS and CDR2 YFSETQ. V lost 5 bases and J 1 base, leaving 9 bases between the germline ends. This CDR3 comprises 13 residues. The CDR3: CASRSTAQETQYF. The CDR3 DNA sequence: TGCGCCAGCAGATCGACAGCCCAAGAGACCCAGTACTTC. Filled out from reference TRBV5-1 and TRBJ2-5, the complete variable domain reads KAGVTQTPRYLIKTRGQQVTLSCSPISGHRSVSWYQQTPGQGLQFLFEYFSETQRNKGNFPGRFSGRQFSNSRSEMNVSTLELGDSALYLCASRSTAQETQYFGPGTRLLVL.

The CDR3 loop is CASSLSLVSNQPQHF. CDR3 nucleotides: TGTGCCAGCAGTTTATCCCTAGTTAGCAATCAGCCCCAGCATTTT. The rearrangement uses TRBV28 and TRBJ1-5; D unclear. From germline, CDR1 is MDHEN and CDR2 SYDVKM. The CDR3 runs to 15 residues. V shed 1 base and J shed 0 bases, with 7 bases lying between them. The full variable domain, its missing parts supplied by reference TRBV28 and TRBJ1-5, is DVKVTQSSRYLVKRTGEKVFLECVQDMDHENMFWYRQDPGLGLRLIYFSYDVKMKEKGDIPEGYSVSREKKERFSLILESASTNQTSMYLCASSLSLVSNQPQHFGDGTRLSIL.

The chain employs TRBV30 and TRBJ1-4; 9 nucleotides match TRBD1. CDR1 GTSNPN and CDR2 SVGIG come from the germline V gene (reference sequence). This CDR3 comprises 15 residues. After removal of 0 bases from V and 6 bases from J, the junction contained 5 bases not matched to a gene. The CDR3 loop is CAWSVRGQGHEKLFF. Written as DNA, the CDR3 is TGTGCCTGGAGTGTACGGGGACAGGGTCATGAAAAACTGTTTTTT.

The rearrangement joins TRBV7-9 to TRBJ2-7, with 11 bases aligning to TRBD2. Germline V gene data show CDR1 as SEHNR and CDR2 as FQNEAQ (reference sequence). The V and J ends lost 4 bases and 2 bases, in that order; junction bases with no gene match: 13. The CDR3 loop spans 18 amino acids. The DNA of the CDR3 is TGTGCCAGCAGCTCCCAGATTAGCGGGGGGGCCTCCGCCTACGAGCAGTACTTC. This sequence encodes CASSSQISGGASAYEQYF.

The V gene is TRBV14, the J gene TRBJ2-7, with D unclear. V lost 1 base and J lost 3, with 10 bases in between. The CDR3 runs to 14 residues. Germline V gives CDR1 SGHDN, CDR2 FVKESK. CDR3 in amino acids: CASSQVIGDYEQYF. CDR3 bases: TGTGCCAGCAGCCAAGTAATAGGAGACTACGAGCAGTACTTC.

Details on this clone: The sample contains more than one DNA sequence encoding this CDR3. This chain links TRBV7-6 with TRBJ2-7, with D possibly TRBD1 on 5 matching bases. The CDR3 is made up of 13 amino acids. CDR1 is SGHVS, CDR2 FNYEAQ, per germline. Trimming removed 1 base from V and 3 bases from J, with 7 bases in between. Written as DNA, the CDR3 is TGTGCCAGCAGCTTAGGACAGCTCTACGAGCAGTACTTC. Protein sequence: CASSLGQLYEQYF. Variable domain in full (rest from reference TRBV7-6 and TRBJ2-7): GAGVSQSPRYKVTKRGQDVALRCDPISGHVSLYWYRQALGQGPEFLTYFNYEAQQDKSGLPNDRFSAERPEGSISTLTIQRTEQRDSAMYRCASSLGQLYEQYFGPGTRLTVT.

The chain joins TRBV7-3 to TRBJ2-5, with D uncertain. CDR3 length: 13 residues. CDR1 and CDR2 from the germline V gene are SGHTA and FQGTGA. The V end lost 1 base, the J end lost 4 bases, and 7 bases lay between the germline ends. This CDR3 is CASSLRSRETQYF. The DNA of the CDR3 is TGTGCCAGCAGCTTAAGATCGCGAGAGACCCAGTACTTC. Supplemented by reference TRBV7-3 and TRBJ2-5, the full variable domain reads GAGVSQTPSNKVTEKGKYVELRCDPISGHTALYWYRQSLGQGPEFLIYFQGTGAADDSGLPNDRFFAVRPEGSVSTLKIQRTERGDSAVYLCASSLRSRETQYFGPGTRLLVL.

The chain couples TRBV12-5 to TRBJ2-7; maybe TRBD2 (5 bases). There are 16 residues in the CDR3. Trimming removed 1 base from V and 3 bases from J, with 16 bases in between. Germline CDR1 LGHNT, CDR2 FRNRAP. The CDR3 is CASGLADQRINYEQYF. The CDR3 DNA reads TGTGCTAGTGGTTTGGCCGACCAGCGGATCAACTACGAGCAGTACTTC.

The chain carries TRBV5-1 and TRBJ1-4, with 8 positions matching TRBD1. The CDR3 is 14 amino acids. Germline assignment: CDR1 SGHRS and CDR2 YFSETQ. The V segment lost 6 bases and the J segment 8 bases; nucleotides outside the gene matches: 9. CDR3 in amino acids: CASTKDRVEEKLFF. The CDR3 nucleotides read TGCGCCAGCACCAAGGACAGGGTAGAGGAAAAACTGTTTTTT.

Here the CDR3 DNA reads TGCGCCAGCAGTCGGGACAACTACGAGCAGTACTTC. Protein product: CASSRDNYEQYF. The rearrangement joins TRBV5-1 to TRBJ2-7, with D tentatively TRBD1 (6 bases). Trimming left V 5 bases short and J 3 bases short, with 9 bases between. The CDR3 runs to 12 residues. Germline CDR1 SGHRS, CDR2 YFSETQ.

The chain has TRBV5-1 and TRBJ2-1; possible D gene TRBD2, 5 bases. The germline V gene encodes CDR1 SGHRS and CDR2 YFSETQ. The CDR3 is 13 amino acids. V lost 7 bases and J lost 8, with 16 bases in between. CDR3 residues: CASAGIAFDEQFF. The CDR3 DNA follows: TGCGCCAGCGCCGGGATTGCCTTCGATGAGCAGTTCTTC.